One and the same sample provided the 18 T cell receptor beta chains below, sequenced in a study of vaccination and CD4 T cells after COVID-19 (dated by TCRdb to between 2021 and 2024). Their antigens are not known. Read against the paper, the sample's treatment or condition label means: roughly 11-day PBMC culture with coronavirus spike peptide pools or control peptides (ViraFEST assay). Receptor libraries were prepared by PCR. Sequencer: Illumina iSeq 100. TCR sequencing of DNA from cultured CD4+ T cells used the Oncomine TCR Beta short-read assay at the Johns Hopkins FTIC core. Through fastp at Q25 and MiXCR, TCRdb rebuilt clones from the public reads, retaining in-frame beta chains. Entries are consolidated by CDR3 protein sequence, retaining the most common genes and DNA. The sample table records 15,000 to 20,000 distinct CDR3 sequences; around 45% of these occur just once. The top ten clones comprise under 4.5% of the sample.

Sample: CD4+ T cells from blood, cultured in vitro, taken before SARS-CoV-2 vaccination. These receptors all come from a human donor who had recovered from COVID-19.

The V call is TRBV7-2, the J call TRBJ1-6, with D tentatively TRBD1 (6 bases). The CDR3 sequence is 16 residues long. Germline assignment: CDR1 SGHTA and CDR2 FQGNSA. The ends were cut back, 4 bases at V and 5 bases at J, with 15 bases in the middle. The CDR3 loop reads CASSSQGRRNNSPLHF. The CDR3 DNA reads TGTGCCAGCAGCTCCCAGGGGCGACGAAATAATTCACCCCTCCACTTT.

The chain has TRBV6-2 or TRBV6-3 and TRBJ1-1; D might be TRBD1 (5 bases). Looked up from germline, CDR1 is MNHEY and CDR2 is SVGEGT. V was pared by 7 bases and J by 0 bases, with 18 bases between. The CDR3 covers 16 residues. CDR3: CASTLTSGLLNTEAFF. The CDR3 coding sequence is TGTGCCAGCACCCTTACGTCGGGACTCCTGAACACTGAAGCTTTCTTT.

This clonotype was recorded a few times. The chain links TRBV7-9 to TRBJ2-1; D unclear. V shed 6 bases and J shed 7 bases, with 13 bases lying between them. Germline V gene data show CDR1 as SEHNR and CDR2 as FQNEAQ (reference sequence). There are 13 residues in the CDR3. Here the CDR3 reads CASSLRTANEQFF. As DNA, the CDR3 is TGTGCCAGCAGTCTTAGGACCGCGAATGAGCAGTTCTTC.

This chain links TRBV11-2 with TRBJ2-7, with TRBD2 as a possible D gene (7 bases). The CDR3 runs 15 residues. V was clipped by 4 bases and J by 5 bases, with 18 bases between them. CDR1 and CDR2 from the germline V gene are SGHAT and FQNNGV. CDR3 in amino acids: CASSSPRGARNEQYF. As DNA, the CDR3 is TGTGCCAGCAGCTCCCCCCGGGGGGCGCGGAACGAGCAGTACTTC.

This clonotype was observed a handful of times. Written as DNA, the CDR3 is TGTGCCAGCAGCTTAGACCCCGGTAACTATGGCTACACCTTC. It specifies CASSLDPGNYGYTF. This chain uses TRBV7-2 with TRBJ1-2; D not certain. Trimming pared 1 base from V and 1 base from J, leaving 7 bases between. Per germline, CDR1 SGHTA and CDR2 FQGNSA. CDR3 length: 14 residues. The whole variable domain, filled in from reference TRBV7-2 and TRBJ1-2, reads GAGVSQSPSNKVTEKGKDVELRCDPISGHTALYWYRQSLGQGLEFLIYFQGNSAPDKSGLPSDRFSAERTGGSVSTLTIQRTQQEDSAVYLCASSLDPGNYGYTFGSGTRLTVV.

This rearrangement joins TRBV19 to TRBJ1-1; D not certain. The V and J ends lost 3 bases and 0 bases respectively, with 5 bases between them. The CDR3 has 13 amino acids. Per germline, CDR1 LNHDA and CDR2 SQIVND (reference sequence). Here the CDR3 reads CASSIELNTEAFF. The CDR3 coding sequence is TGTGCCAGTAGTATCGAGCTGAACACTGAAGCTTTCTTT.

This clonotype showed up just a few times. The gene calls are TRBV7-2 and TRBJ1-5; TRBD1 might be the D (6 bases). The CDR3 extends over 16 amino acids. The germline CDR1 and CDR2 sequences are SGHTA and FQGNSA. The V end lost 1 base, the J end lost 3 bases, and 13 bases lay between the germline ends. The CDR3 sequence is CASSLGQEIYNQPQHF. In DNA, the CDR3 is TGTGCCAGCAGCTTAGGACAGGAGATATACAATCAGCCCCAGCATTTT.

V is TRBV10-3 and J is TRBJ2-1; 10 bases are a match to TRBD2. The CDR3 runs 24 residues. The junction had 30 bases not matched to a gene; V was cut back by 5 bases and J by 2 bases. Germline V gene data show CDR1 as ENHRY and CDR2 as SYGVKD. In nucleotides, the CDR3 is TGTGCCATCAGTCTCCAACACCCCGGGCTAGCGGGGGCGTACGACATCCTTCCCTACAATGAGCAGTTCTTC. The encoded protein is CAISLQHPGLAGAYDILPYNEQFF.

J is TRBJ2-1 and V is TRBV24-1; TRBD2 is a possible D gene (6 bases). The CDR3 loop spans 14 amino acids. Germline CDR1 is KGHDR and CDR2 is SFDVKD. V was cut by 5 bases and J by 7 bases, with 14 bases left in between. CDR3 amino acids: CATSAAGRGNEQFF. CDR3 in DNA: TGTGCCACCAGTGCGGCGGGACGGGGGAATGAGCAGTTCTTC.

Only a few counts were recorded for this clonotype. The V call is TRBV10-3, the J call TRBJ1-2; possible D gene TRBD1, 6 bases. The V gene lost 4 bases and the J gene lost 0 bases, with 12 bases spanning the gap. The CDR3 is 15 residues long. The germline V gene encodes CDR1 ENHRY and CDR2 SYGVKD. The CDR3 spells CAISAWTAPNYGYTF. DNA for the CDR3: TGTGCCATCAGTGCCTGGACAGCACCTAACTATGGCTACACCTTC.

The chain joins TRBV20-1 to TRBJ1-6; D may be TRBD1 (5 bases). Germline V lookup: CDR1 DFQATT, CDR2 SNEGSKA (reference sequence). Trimming removed 6 bases at V and 6 bases at J, with 18 bases between. The CDR3 is 15 residues long. Written as DNA, the CDR3 is TGCAGTGCCCCAGAACCCCGCGGGGGTAATTCACCCCTCCACTTT. Translating it yields CSAPEPRGGNSPLHF.

This chain uses TRBV7-7 with TRBJ2-3; 13 bases agree with TRBD2. The V gene's germline CDR1 is SSHAT and CDR2 FNYEAQ (reference sequence). The CDR3 extends over 15 amino acids. Germline trimming cut 1 base from V and 5 bases from J; bases unmatched to any gene: 0. The CDR3 DNA reads TGTGCCAGCAGCTTAGGACTAGCGGGAGGAGATACGCAGTATTTT. It specifies CASSLGLAGGDTQYF.

The chain uses TRBV10-3 and TRBJ2-3; unclear D gene. The V gene lost 6 bases and the J gene lost 0 bases, with 10 bases spanning the gap. The CDR3 length is 14 residues. Germline assignment: CDR1 ENHRY and CDR2 SYGVKD. The DNA of the CDR3 is TGTGCCATCAGACCGGACGGTAGCACAGATACGCAGTATTTT. Translating it yields CAIRPDGSTDTQYF.

This clonotype appeared a few times. V and J are TRBV20-1 and TRBJ1-1; no definite D call. The CDR3 loop spans 12 amino acids. The V gene lost 3 bases and the J gene lost 0 bases, with 5 bases spanning the gap. Germline loops: CDR1 DFQATT, CDR2 SNEGSKA (reference sequence). The CDR3 loop is CSASLLNTEAFF. The CDR3 bases are TGCAGTGCTAGCCTCTTGAACACTGAAGCTTTCTTT.

V is TRBV11-1 and J is TRBJ1-1, with no clear D. The CDR3 totals 15 residues. From germline, CDR1 is SGHAT and CDR2 FQDESV (reference sequence). With 1 base removed from V and 3 bases from J, the gap between germline ends came to 12 bases. The CDR3 DNA reads TGTGCCAGCAGCTTAGTTCCCCAGTGGGACACTGAAGCTTTCTTT. This sequence encodes CASSLVPQWDTEAFF.

This clonotype has only a few counts. J is TRBJ2-7 and V is TRBV7-2; maybe TRBD1 (5 bases). The CDR3 has 14 residues. The V end was cut by 7 bases, the J end by 2 bases, with 15 bases between. Germline CDR1 is SGHTA and CDR2 is FQGNSA. In nucleotides, the CDR3 is TGTGCCAGCACCCCCAATGGGGCTCCCTACGAGCAGTACTTC. Translation gives CASTPNGAPYEQYF.

This rearrangement joins TRBV20-1 to TRBJ2-3, with 10 bases identical to TRBD2. With V trimmed by 5 bases and J by 2 bases, 10 bases remained unmatched. Germline-derived CDR1 and CDR2 are DFQATT and SNEGSKA (reference sequence). The CDR3 covers 16 residues. CDR3 protein: CSAGGSGGFNTDTQYF. The CDR3 nucleotides are TGCAGTGCTGGGGGTAGCGGGGGGTTTAACACAGATACGCAGTATTTT.

The chain has TRBV19 and TRBJ2-1, with D maybe TRBD2 (5 bases). This CDR3 has 15 amino acids. V lost 3 bases and J 6 bases, leaving 15 bases between the germline ends. Germline assignment: CDR1 LNHDA and CDR2 SQIVND (reference sequence). This chain's CDR3 is CASSIEGGLPNEQFF. As DNA, the CDR3 is TGTGCCAGTAGTATCGAAGGCGGGTTGCCCAATGAGCAGTTCTTC.